Listed here are 5 T cell receptor beta chains from one sample, sequenced in a study of blood T cell repertoires in COVID-19. Generated by immunoSEQ multiplex PCR, the TCRdb table keeps only in-frame clones and is missing some. The sample includes 85,000 to 110,000 clones, approximately 89% seen only once; the top ten take more than 15%. Source material: peripheral blood. The source of these receptors is an elderly woman in a cohort sampled during active COVID-19.

This chain connects TRBV5-1 to TRBJ1-6, with TRBD1 as a possible D gene (6 bases). The CDR3 covers 16 residues. V was shortened by 2 bases and J by 8 bases, with 17 bases between the two germline ends. The germline gives CDR1 SGHRS, CDR2 YFSETQ. The CDR3 is CASSLFGGGADSPLHF. Written as DNA, the CDR3 is TGCGCCAGCAGCTTATTCGGGGGGGGCGCGGATTCACCCCTCCACTTT.

The CDR3 bases are TGCGCCAGCAGCCAAGCGGGGGGCGGCACAGATACGCAGTATTTT. Translation gives CASSQAGGGTDTQYF. J is TRBJ2-3 and V is TRBV4-1, with TRBD2 as a possible D gene (7 bases). The CDR3 has 15 residues. The germline V gene has CDR1 MGHRA and CDR2 YSYEKL. Deletions cut 1 base from V and 1 base from J, with 9 bases between.

This sequence joins TRBV5-4 and TRBJ2-7; 7 nucleotides match TRBD2. The CDR3 extends over 14 amino acids. Trimming took 4 bases from V and 2 from J; bases not matched to a gene: 6. CDR1 and CDR2 (germline): SGHNT, YYREEE (reference sequence). The DNA of the CDR3 is TGTGCCAGCAGCGAAACTAGCGCAACCTACGAGCAGTACTTC. This translates into CASSETSATYEQYF.

This clone was observed a single time. This chain links TRBV7-3 with TRBJ2-2, with D maybe TRBD2 (6 bases). The V gene's germline CDR1 is SGHTA and CDR2 FQGTGA. This CDR3 is 14 amino acids long. The V end was cut by 5 bases, the J end by 5 bases, with 12 bases between. CDR3 sequence (DNA): TGTGCCAGCAGCACCCCGCGGGGTACCGGGGAGCTGTTTTTT. Translation: CASSTPRGTGELFF. The full variable domain, completed using reference TRBV7-3 and TRBJ2-2, is GAGVSQTPSNKVTEKGKYVELRCDPISGHTALYWYRQSLGQGPEFLIYFQGTGAADDSGLPNDRFFAVRPEGSVSTLKIQRTERGDSAVYLCASSTPRGTGELFFGEGSRLTVL.

This clone was found a few times. The V gene is TRBV3-1 (or the pseudogene TRBV3-2), the J gene TRBJ1-5, with D perhaps matching TRBD1 (5 bases). Trimming shortened V by 0 bases and J by 5 bases, and 8 bases separated the two germline ends. The CDR3 extends over 14 amino acids. Germline V gene lookup returns CDR1 LGHDT and CDR2 YNNKEL (reference sequence). The CDR3 DNA follows: TGTGCCAGCAGCCAAGATCGGGGGTATCAGCCCCAGCATTTT. It yields the protein CASSQDRGYQPQHF.